The rows below give T cell receptor beta chains drawn from one sample of a study of T cells after yellow fever vaccination. TCRdb reanalysed the 5' RACE reads using MiXCR and keeps one entry per CDR3 protein. The sample holds approximately 340,000 distinct CDR3 sequences, about 8.7% seen once. The sequences come from PBMCs, collected on the day of the first yellow fever vaccination. These receptors were obtained from a man between 18 and 35 years old who received the YFV17D yellow fever vaccine. Each CDR3 is given with its conserved first and last residue.

j_call v_call cdr3_aa
TRBJ2-2 TRBV29-1 CSVVWETGELFF
TRBJ2-5 TRBV5-1 CASSLTGGSRETQYF
TRBJ2-7 TRBV4-1 CASSQVPLTYEQYF
TRBJ2-1 TRBV5-1 CASSGRQGARSEQFF
TRBJ1-4 TRBV20-1 CSALQGTNEKLFF
TRBJ1-2 TRBV7-2 CASSPRQGFYGYTF
TRBJ1-1 TRBV30 CAWGGFFNTEAFF
TRBJ2-7 TRBV7-2 CASSTLQGYEQYF
TRBJ2-1 TRBV18 CASSPPGHQYNEQFF
TRBJ1-1 TRBV24-1 CATSDSRDRGIRKPEAFF
TRBJ1-3 TRBV12-3/TRBV12-4 CASSLFQGSGNTIYF
TRBJ2-5 TRBV12-3/TRBV12-4 CASSPPGAQETQYF
TRBJ1-2 TRBV7-9 CASSLGRGTGDGYTF
TRBJ2-1 TRBV11-2 CASRRRGLPGNEQFF
TRBJ2-3 TRBV7-2 CASSLFAGDTDTQYF
TRBJ1-5 TRBV30 CAWATGTVNQPQHF
TRBJ2-2 TRBV5-1 CASGVGTRTGELFF
TRBJ2-1 TRBV3-1 CASSQDWAASGSIEFF
TRBJ1-1 TRBV5-6 CASSWGQRNTEAFF
TRBJ2-4 TRBV28 CASSRSAGLRNIQYF
TRBJ2-1 TRBV20-1 CSAASRTGGHSEQFF
TRBJ2-1 TRBV20-1 CSVLHSKGSYNEQFF
TRBJ2-5 TRBV30 CAWSKGTTEETQYF
TRBJ2-5 TRBV7-9 CAGSTDRVLETQYF
TRBJ1-1 TRBV6-5 CASSSRGRTEAFF
TRBJ2-2 TRBV7-3 CASQPDSRNTGELFF
TRBJ1-3 TRBV12-3/TRBV12-4 CASSARNRALAGNTIYF
TRBJ2-1 TRBV19 CASSMSIGVRFF
TRBJ2-3 TRBV5-1 CASSLSKRAITDTQYF
TRBJ1-1 TRBV27 CASSFGGGITEAFF
TRBJ1-3 TRBV20-1 CAPSGSGNTIYF
TRBJ1-1 TRBV7-2 CASSLLQGLEAFF
TRBJ1-1 TRBV6-5 CASSYSGGGTEAFF
TRBJ1-6 TRBV27 CASSFGANSPLHF
TRBJ2-1 TRBV29-1 CSVPPRGRSYNEQFF
TRBJ1-1 TRBV12-3/TRBV12-4 CASSFSPGGVFF
TRBJ1-6 TRBV7-2 CASSLEAGPISPLHF
TRBJ1-2 TRBV5-6 CASSFPQGFRGYTF
TRBJ1-4 TRBV18 CASSPGQGEKLFF
TRBJ1-1 TRBV6-5 CASSYGAEKKMNTEAFF
TRBJ2-7 TRBV5-1 CASSTQPRQSYEQYF
TRBJ1-1 TRBV12-3/TRBV12-4 CASTRMAGNTEAFF
TRBJ2-2 TRBV12-3/TRBV12-4 CASMPWGGISGELFF
TRBJ1-1 TRBV5-1 CASSPMGGAESTEAFF
TRBJ2-2 TRBV7-9 CASTLGTRNTGELFF
TRBJ2-3 TRBV4-3 CASSQDSSGGFYTQYF
TRBJ1-1 TRBV12-3/TRBV12-4 CASSLESGNTEAFF